This TCR beta chain was identified in a study of T cell changes during pregnancy in multiple sclerosis. CDR3 length equals 13 residues. CDR1 is SGDLS and CDR2 is YYNGEE in the germline V gene. Trimming stripped 0 bases from V and 2 bases from J, with 5 bases between. The table came from immunoSEQ multiplex PCR; TCRdb's copy has only in-frame clones and leaves some out. The table includes around 60,000 clones, approximately 93% detected once. The receptor was isolated from a female donor with multiple sclerosis, enrolled in a pregnancy study. Source: peripheral blood, taken after pregnancy. V and J are TRBV9 and TRBJ1-1; the D is unclear. CDR3 sequence: CASSVGPNTEAFF. DNA for the CDR3: TGTGCCAGCAGCGTAGGGCCAAACACTGAAGCTTTCTTT.